This record covers a single T cell receptor (beta chain). This entry belongs to a study of blood T cell repertoires in COVID-19. In the study overall: Collection of acute and convalescent COVID-19 samples took place in the United States, Italy and Spain.

Per the study methods: How many nucleated cells were present was estimated from reference gene primer amplification. Assay used: immunoSEQ multiplex PCR; TCRdb lists only in-frame clones, some missing. That table furnishes V, J and clone size, whereas the DNA furnished D and trimming. Altogether 100,000 to 140,000 clones are present, 84% being singletons, with the ten largest covering roughly 4.4%. The sequence was obtained from a human donor in a cohort sampled during active COVID-19. Sequenced material: peripheral blood.

The CDR3: CASSQRSGITGELFF. The CDR3 DNA follows: TGTGCCAGCAGCCAACGGTCGGGGATCACCGGGGAGCTGTTTTTT. V usage is TRBV3-1 (or the pseudogene TRBV3-2) and J usage is TRBJ2-2; D perhaps matches TRBD2 (5 bases). Germline-derived CDR1 and CDR2 are LGHDT and YNNKEL (reference sequence). The CDR3 has 15 residues. V was pared by 2 bases and J by 4 bases, with 11 bases between.